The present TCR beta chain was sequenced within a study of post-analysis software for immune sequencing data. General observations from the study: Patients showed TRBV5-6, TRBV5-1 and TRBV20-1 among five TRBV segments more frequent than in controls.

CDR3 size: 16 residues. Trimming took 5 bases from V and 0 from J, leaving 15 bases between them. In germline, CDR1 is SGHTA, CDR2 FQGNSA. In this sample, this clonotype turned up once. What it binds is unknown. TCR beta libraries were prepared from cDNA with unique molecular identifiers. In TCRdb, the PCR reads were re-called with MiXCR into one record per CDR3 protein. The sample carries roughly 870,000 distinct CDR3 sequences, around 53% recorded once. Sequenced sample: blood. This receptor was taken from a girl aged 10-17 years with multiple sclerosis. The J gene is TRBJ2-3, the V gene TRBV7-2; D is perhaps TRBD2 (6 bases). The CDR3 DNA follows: TGTGCCAGCAGCGATTACCGCAGCGGGAGCACAGATACGCAGTATTTT. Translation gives CASSDYRSGSTDTQYF.